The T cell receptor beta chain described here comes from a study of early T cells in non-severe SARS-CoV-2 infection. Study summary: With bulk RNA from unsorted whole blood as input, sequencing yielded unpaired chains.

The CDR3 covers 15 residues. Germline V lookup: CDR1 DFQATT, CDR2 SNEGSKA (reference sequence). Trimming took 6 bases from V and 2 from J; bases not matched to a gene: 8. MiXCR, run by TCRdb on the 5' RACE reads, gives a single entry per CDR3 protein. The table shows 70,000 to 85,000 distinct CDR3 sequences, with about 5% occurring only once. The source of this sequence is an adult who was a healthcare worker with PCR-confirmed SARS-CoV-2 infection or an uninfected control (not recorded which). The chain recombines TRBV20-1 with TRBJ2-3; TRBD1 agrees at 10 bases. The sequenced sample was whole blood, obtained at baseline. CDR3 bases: TGCAGTGCACGTGGGGACAGGGGCCCCACAGATACGCAGTATTTT. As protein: CSARGDRGPTDTQYF.